The source of this T cell receptor beta chain is a study of molecular identifiers for immune sequencing clone quantification (dated by TCRdb to the late 2010s). Turning to the overall study: For a replicate experiment, RNA from roughly 21,000 or 96,000 naive CD8 T cells was divided into five aliquots, of which four were sequenced. The study was a methods study using CD8 T cells to benchmark molecular-identifier clustering-based TCR repertoire sequencing (MIDCIRS) and TCR RNA copy counting.

Study-level results and caveats: The sizes of highly expanded clones could end up underestimated when identical TCR molecules share a barcode. In CMV-specific effector cells, clones with more than 20 RNA copies accounted for over 97% of molecules, whereas in naive cells such clones accounted for under 1%. The naive libraries included spiked-in Jurkat TCR RNA (around 10 copies' worth), and this RNA is not part of the donor repertoire. Modeling indicated approximately 3.2 TCR RNA copies recovered per cell, compared with around 10 by digital PCR, which implies a capture efficiency of about 31%. A single cell's worth of spiked-in Jurkat TCR RNA was reported detectable even among 850,000 to 1,000,000 naive CD8 T cells. Without barcode sub-clustering, chimeric consensus sequences inflated TCR diversity; chimeras reached as high as 47%.

Worth noting for this clonotype: This clone's antigen is unknown. Its ends do not fully match the called genes, so a read error is possible.

Library prep was done by PCR. Sequenced using an Illumina HiSeq 4000. Bulk TCR libraries were prepared as previously described, using TCR primers listed in Table S5. Purification of total RNA was performed with the Qiagen AllPrep DNA/RNA kit. Before analysis, reads from multiple sequencing runs of the same library were pooled. As for the original processing: Reads were retained only if an exact TCR constant sequence was present, and the retained reads were trimmed to 150 nt and grouped according to their 12-nt molecular barcodes. Within each barcode group, reads were sub-clustered at a 15% Levenshtein threshold, and quality-weighted consensus sequences were built per RNA molecule. Non-functional sequences were discarded, and so were lower-count sequences lying one edit away from another sequence. Barcode sub-clusters with fewer than 20% of the maximum read count were removed, based on fitting two negative binomial distributions. TCRdb ran its own pipeline on the public reads, namely fastp trimming at Q25 and MiXCR clone calling, and kept in-frame beta chains. Entries are consolidated by CDR3 protein sequence, retaining the most common genes and DNA. The V and J calls reflect TCRdb's pipeline rather than the authors' work. Here the sample has about 300,000 distinct CDR3 sequences; 20% to 25% occur a single time. The ten largest account for 0.81% of the sample.

Libraries of naive CD8 T cells were built from around 18,000 to 910,000 sorted cells, with 10%, 30% or 50% of the purified RNA used. Naive CD8 T cells were FACS-sorted as CD8+CD4-CCR7+CD45RA+ on a BD FACSAria II into RLT Plus buffer. Under 11 TCR copies' worth of Jurkat RNA were spiked into roughly 19,000-1,000,000 naive CD8 T cell samples to test detection sensitivity. Enrichment of CD8 T cells was done with RosetteSep CD8+ T Cell Enrichment Cocktail plus Ficoll-Paque, and ACK red cell lysis came afterward. The sequenced sample consisted of naive CD8+ T cells from blood, with Jurkat cell RNA spiked in. The cell subset or site label, read with the paper, signifies: FACS-sorted CD8+CD4-CCR7+CD45RA+ naive T cells. This receptor was identified in a human donor in good health. Some libraries in this study had Jurkat cell RNA spiked in.

The DNA sequence reads TGTGCCAGCAGCCCGGGCTGGGAGCAGCACTTC. It codes for CASSPGWEQHF. The sequence links TRBV11-2 to TRBJ2-7; a tentative D match to TRBD2 spans 5 bases. CDR1 and CDR2 were assigned from the germline V gene as SGHAT and FQNNGV. The CDR3 runs 11 amino acids, cysteine and phenylalanine included. Only the CDR3 portion is preserved as DNA: 33 bases, with reading frame beginning at the first base.